What follows are 27 T cell receptor beta chains derived from one specimen sequenced in a study of T-cell memory formation after mild COVID-19. MiXCR, run by TCRdb on the 5' RACE reads, gives a single entry per CDR3 protein. The sample consists of 130,000 to 150,000 distinct CDR3 sequences, less than 20% of them appearing once. The sample comprised PBMCs or a T cell subset sorted from them (not recorded which). The source of these receptors is an adult woman who had mild COVID-19 (a few samples of this study predate the infection). Cell type and time point are not known.

The chain carries TRBV7-9 and TRBJ2-7; tentative D call: TRBD2 (7 bases). Germline CDR1 is SEHNR and CDR2 is FQNEAQ (reference sequence). Trimming left V 2 bases short and J 1 base short, with 18 bases between. The CDR3 consists of 17 residues. Here the CDR3 reads CASSLPVGGGNSYEQYF. Here the CDR3 DNA reads TGTGCCAGCAGCTTACCCGTGGGAGGGGGTAATTCCTACGAGCAGTACTTC.

The rearrangement uses TRBV30 and TRBJ1-1, with D unclear. The CDR3 consists of 12 residues. The ends were cut back, 2 bases at V and 3 bases at J, with 7 bases in the middle. CDR1 is GTSNPN, CDR2 SVGIG, per germline (reference sequence). CDR3 protein: CAWSWAYTEAFF. Here the CDR3 DNA reads TGTGCCTGGAGTTGGGCGTACACTGAAGCTTTCTTT.

V and J are TRBV24-1 and TRBJ2-1, with D perhaps matching TRBD1 (5 bases). The V and J ends lost 9 bases and 2 bases respectively, with 19 bases between them. The CDR3 is made up of 16 amino acids. CDR1 is KGHDR, CDR2 SFDVKD, per germline. The CDR3 loop reads CATAARRGSTYNEQFF. The CDR3 region has the DNA TGTGCCACCGCTGCAAGAAGGGGCAGCACCTACAATGAGCAGTTCTTC.

This clonotype appeared once. This rearrangement joins TRBV3-1 to TRBJ1-2; the D is unclear. Germline V CDR1 and CDR2: LGHDT, YNNKEL (reference sequence). The V end lost 1 base, the J end lost 2 bases, and 17 bases lay between the germline ends. The CDR3 totals 17 residues. CDR3 sequence reads: CASSQVPFWTDNYGYTF. DNA of the CDR3: TGTGCCAGCAGCCAAGTTCCCTTTTGGACGGACAACTATGGCTACACCTTC.

This clonotype came up once. The CDR3 coding sequence is TGTGCCAGCAGGAATATTCAGGGGAGAGGTACAGATACGCAGTATTTT. It specifies CASRNIQGRGTDTQYF. The V gene is TRBV3-1, the J gene TRBJ2-3, with D perhaps matching TRBD1 (6 bases). The CDR3 spans 16 residues. Trimming removed 6 bases from V and 3 bases from J, with 19 bases in between. Germline V gene lookup returns CDR1 LGHDT and CDR2 YNNKEL (reference sequence).

The sample holds one count of this clonotype. The rearrangement links TRBV24-1 to TRBJ2-3; D might be TRBD2 (5 bases). CDR3 length equals 14 residues. Germline V gives CDR1 KGHDR, CDR2 SFDVKD. The ends were cut back, 6 bases at V and 1 base at J, with 10 bases in the middle. The CDR3 region has the DNA TGTGCCACCAGTCAGGACGGGGGCACAGATACGCAGTATTTT. This translates into CATSQDGGTDTQYF.

The table lists this clonotype with a few counts. The chain employs TRBV3-1 and TRBJ1-2, with 9 positions matching TRBD1. There are 14 residues in the CDR3. Germline assignment: CDR1 LGHDT and CDR2 YNNKEL (reference sequence). V trimming: 2 bases; J trimming: 7 bases; junction bases outside the gene matches: 5. The CDR3 region has the DNA TGTGCCAGCAGCCAACTGACAGGGGGTGCTGGCTACACCTTC. Its translation: CASSQLTGGAGYTF.

This chain links TRBV5-6 with TRBJ2-3; TRBD1 is a possible D gene (5 bases). Germline V gene sequence: CDR1 SGHDT, CDR2 YYEEEE. This CDR3 contains 14 residues. V was shortened by 7 bases and J by 5 bases, with 17 bases between the two germline ends. The CDR3 DNA reads TGTGCCAGCGCTAACCCAAGGGGAAGAGATACGCAGTATTTT. Translation: CASANPRGRDTQYF.

The chain is built from TRBV10-3 and TRBJ2-7; D unresolved. Trimming took 2 bases from V and 0 from J, leaving 8 bases between them. From germline, CDR1 is ENHRY and CDR2 SYGVKD. The CDR3 consists of 14 residues. The CDR3 sequence is CAISEGRSSYEQYF. CDR3 coding DNA: TGTGCCATCAGTGAGGGCAGGTCCTCCTACGAGCAGTACTTC.

The V and J genes are TRBV12-3 or TRBV12-4 and TRBJ1-1, with D tentatively TRBD1 (6 bases). Trimming removed 6 bases from V and 1 base from J, with 12 bases in between. The CDR3 spans 14 residues. The CDR3 loop is CASRRDNGNTEAFF. The CDR3 DNA reads TGTGCCAGCAGAAGGGACAACGGGAACACTGAAGCTTTCTTT.

This chain connects TRBV6-5 to TRBJ2-3; tentatively, D is TRBD2 (5 bases). Germline loops: CDR1 MNHEY, CDR2 SVGAGI. Trimming left V 5 bases short and J 0 bases short, with 15 bases between. The CDR3 contains 16 residues. The CDR3: CASSPRVAPSTDTQYF. The CDR3 region has the DNA TGTGCCAGCAGTCCTCGGGTAGCGCCTAGCACAGATACGCAGTATTTT.

This chain uses TRBV7-3 with TRBJ1-1; D uncertain. The V gene's germline CDR1 is SGHTA and CDR2 FQGTGA. This CDR3 comprises 13 residues. Trimming removed 4 bases at V and 3 bases at J, with 9 bases between. The CDR3: CASSSGPDTEAFF. DNA for the CDR3: TGTGCCAGCAGCTCCGGACCGGACACTGAAGCTTTCTTT.

The chain combines TRBV6-1 with TRBJ1-3; unclear D gene. Trimming pared 1 base from V and 4 bases from J, leaving 2 bases between. This CDR3 has 12 amino acids. Germline assignment: CDR1 MNHNS and CDR2 SASEGT. CDR3 nucleotide sequence: TGTGCCAGCAGTGAAGGGGGAAACACCATATATTTT. It encodes CASSEGGNTIYF.

V gene TRBV6-5 combines with J gene TRBJ1-5, with a tentative D call TRBD1 (6 bases). The V and J ends lost 6 bases and 2 bases respectively, with 8 bases between them. The CDR3 length is 13 residues. Germline V gives CDR1 MNHEY, CDR2 SVGAGI. CDR3 sequence (DNA): TGTGCCAGCAGGAGGACAGGCAATCAGCCCCAGCATTTT. Translation gives CASRRTGNQPQHF.

This clonotype has just one count. V usage is TRBV12-3 or TRBV12-4 and J usage is TRBJ2-1; 7 nucleotides align to TRBD2. This CDR3 region has 16 residues. The J segment lost 1 base and the V segment lost 7 bases, leaving 10 bases of the junction unmatched. The CDR3 here is CASTLAAGGSYNEQFF. The CDR3, as DNA: TGTGCCAGCACCCTAGCTGCCGGGGGGTCCTACAATGAGCAGTTCTTC.

The CDR3 bases are TGCAGTGCTAGAGATCGATGGCTAGCGGGAACGGATACGCAGTATTTT. Translation gives CSARDRWLAGTDTQYF. The chain has TRBV20-1 and TRBJ2-3, with 9 positions matching TRBD2. Germline values: CDR1 DFQATT, CDR2 SNEGSKA (reference sequence). This CDR3 region has 16 residues. V was clipped by 0 bases and J by 6 bases; unmatched bases: 10.

This clonotype was seen a handful of times. The chain combines TRBV18 with TRBJ1-2; possibly TRBD1 for D (6 bases). Trimming stripped 3 bases from V and 3 bases from J, with 14 bases between. Germline CDR1 is KGHSH and CDR2 is LQKENI. The CDR3 sequence is 15 residues long. CDR3 sequence: CASSPSTGSYYGYTF. CDR3 coding DNA: TGTGCCAGCTCACCCTCGACAGGATCCTACTATGGCTACACCTTC.

The rearrangement links TRBV2 to TRBJ2-1; D ambiguous. This CDR3 comprises 15 residues. Per the germline V gene, CDR1 is SNHLY and CDR2 is FYNNEI. V dropped 2 bases and J dropped 0 bases, with 8 bases sitting between them. CDR3 sequence: CASSEPQTSYNEQFF. Written as DNA, the CDR3 is TGTGCCAGCAGTGAACCCCAGACCTCCTACAATGAGCAGTTCTTC.

The chain uses TRBV7-2 and TRBJ1-1; D unclear. The germline gives CDR1 SGHTA, CDR2 FQGNSA. CDR3 length: 14 residues. V lost 1 base and J lost 4, with 10 bases in between. In DNA, the CDR3 is TGTGCCAGCAGCTTAGGTTGGCGGGTCACTGAAGCTTTCTTT. Its translation: CASSLGWRVTEAFF.

A few counts support this clonotype. This chain uses TRBV18 with TRBJ2-1; tentative D call: TRBD1 (5 bases). The CDR3 has 12 residues. With 6 bases removed from V and 6 bases from J, the gap between germline ends came to 9 bases. CDR1 and CDR2 (germline): KGHSH, LQKENI. CDR3 nucleotides: TGTGCCAGCTCTACCCAGGGCAATGAGCAGTTCTTC. It specifies CASSTQGNEQFF.

The chain carries TRBV11-2 and TRBJ2-1; 16 nucleotides agree with TRBD2. The V gene end was trimmed by 2 bases and the J gene end by 9 bases; junction bases not matched to a gene: 10. CDR1 and CDR2 (germline): SGHAT, FQNNGV. This CDR3 spans 18 amino acids. CDR3 residues: CASSLLGLAGGPLAEQFF. DNA of the CDR3: TGTGCCAGCAGCTTATTGGGACTAGCGGGGGGGCCACTCGCTGAGCAGTTCTTC.

CDR3 region: CASKGSRVDEQFF. CDR3 nucleotide sequence: TGTGCCAGCAAAGGGAGTAGGGTGGATGAGCAGTTCTTC. J is TRBJ2-1 and V is TRBV25-1; weak D call: TRBD2 (5 bases). In germline, CDR1 is MGHDK, CDR2 SYGVNS. V lost 7 bases to trimming and J lost 8 bases, with 15 bases between them. The CDR3 has 13 residues.

The CDR3 nucleotides read TGTGCCACTAAACAGGCCTACGAGCAGTACTTC. It encodes CATKQAYEQYF. The V gene is TRBV28, the J gene TRBJ2-7, with D perhaps matching TRBD1 (5 bases). Deletions cut 10 bases from V and 2 bases from J, with 9 bases between. The CDR3 totals 11 residues. The germline CDR1 and CDR2 sequences are MDHEN and SYDVKM. Filled out from reference TRBV28 and TRBJ2-7, the complete variable domain reads DVKVTQSSRYLVKRTGEKVFLECVQDMDHENMFWYRQDPGLGLRLIYFSYDVKMKEKGDIPEGYSVSREKKERFSLILESASTNQTSMYLCATKQAYEQYFGPGTRLTVT.

This clonotype was observed a few times. This rearrangement joins TRBV7-8 to TRBJ2-3; perhaps TRBD2 as D (6 bases). Germline CDR1 and CDR2: SGHVS and FQNEAQ. The CDR3 covers 16 residues. Trimming shortened V by 2 bases and J by 7 bases, and 19 bases separated the two germline ends. The CDR3 coding sequence is TGTGCCAGCAGCTTACGTCGTGGCGCGGGGTGGCATACGCAGTATTTT. The encoded protein is CASSLRRGAGWHTQYF.

Only a few counts were recorded for this clonotype. The V gene is TRBV2, the J gene TRBJ2-5, with D uncertain. Germline CDR1 reads SNHLY; CDR2 reads FYNNEI. There are 11 residues in the CDR3. V lost 4 bases and J lost 5, with 5 bases in between. Here the CDR3 reads CASSVYETQYF. CDR3 in DNA: TGTGCCAGCAGTGTCTACGAGACCCAGTACTTC.

This clonotype showed up just a few times. Here the CDR3 reads CASSQASSRRIYEQYF. CDR3 in DNA: TGCGCCAGCAGCCAGGCGAGCAGCAGGAGGATCTACGAGCAGTACTTC. The J gene is TRBJ2-7, the V gene TRBV4-3, with D possibly TRBD2 on 5 matching bases. V gave up 3 bases and J gave up 3 bases, with 18 bases separating them. Germline values: CDR1 LGHNA, CDR2 YSLEER. The CDR3 is 16 residues long.

The rearrangement joins TRBV5-1 to TRBJ1-1; D gene unclear. The length of the CDR3 is 14 residues. V was shortened by 0 bases and J by 1 base, with 7 bases between the two germline ends. Germline V gene data show CDR1 as SGHRS and CDR2 as YFSETQ. The CDR3 reads CASSLGERNTEAFF. In DNA, the CDR3 is TGCGCCAGCAGCTTGGGCGAGAGGAACACTGAAGCTTTCTTT.